A single sample gave rise to the 25 T cell receptor beta chains below, sequenced in a study of blood T cell repertoires in COVID-19. The table came from immunoSEQ multiplex PCR; TCRdb's copy has only in-frame clones and leaves some out. The sample includes some 170,000 clones, 87% seen only once; the top ten take 0.95% to 1.5%. The sequenced sample was PBMCs or T cells enriched from blood (not recorded which). The source is a human donor with acute COVID-19. The donor label of this sample is uncertain.

The chain couples TRBV5-6 to TRBJ2-5; TRBD2 agrees at 11 bases. After removal of 4 bases from V and 5 bases from J, the junction contained 13 bases not matched to a gene. Germline CDR1 reads SGHDT; CDR2 reads YYEEEE. The CDR3 is 17 amino acids. The CDR3: CASSRPGLAASRETQYF. The CDR3 DNA sequence: TGTGCCAGCAGCAGACCGGGACTAGCGGCGAGCAGGGAGACCCAGTACTTC.

This clone showed up just a few times. The chain carries TRBV2 and TRBJ1-2, with 11 bases lining up with TRBD1. This CDR3 is built from 15 residues. J lost 3 bases, V lost 6 bases, and 6 bases had no gene match. Looked up from germline, CDR1 is SNHLY and CDR2 is FYNNEI. CDR3 residues: CASRADRGLDYGYTF. CDR3 coding DNA: TGTGCCAGCAGGGCGGACAGGGGGCTAGACTATGGCTACACCTTC.

This clone has only one observation. The rearrangement links TRBV18 to TRBJ1-2; no clear D gene. This CDR3 comprises 12 residues. Germline CDR1 and CDR2: KGHSH and LQKENI. Trimming pared 4 bases from V and 5 bases from J, leaving 8 bases between. This CDR3 reads CASSRRGYGYTF. As DNA, the CDR3 is TGTGCCAGCTCACGGAGAGGGTATGGCTACACCTTC.

V gene TRBV5-8 combines with J gene TRBJ1-2; the D gene is possibly TRBD1 (5 bases). The germline V and J ends were trimmed by 0 bases and 4 bases, with 19 bases remaining between them. Germline CDR1 reads SGHTS; CDR2 reads YDEGEE. CDR3 length: 17 residues. The CDR3 nucleotides read TGTGCCAGCAGCTTGGGGGTGACAGAGGCTATGGTCTATGGCTACACCTTC. This encodes CASSLGVTEAMVYGYTF.

The J gene is TRBJ1-3, the V gene TRBV30, with a possible D match to TRBD1 (6 bases). Per germline, CDR1 GTSNPN and CDR2 SVGIG (reference sequence). Trimming left V 0 bases short and J 2 bases short, with 11 bases between. The CDR3 totals 15 residues. Written as DNA, the CDR3 is TGTGCCTGGAGTGTACTACAGGGAACTGGAAACACCATATATTTT. It codes for CAWSVLQGTGNTIYF.

The chain uses TRBV6-5 and TRBJ2-7, with 10 bases aligning to TRBD2. CDR1 and CDR2 (germline): MNHEY, SVGAGI. V trimming: 6 bases; J trimming: 2 bases; junction bases outside the gene matches: 1. CDR3 length: 13 amino acids. As DNA, the CDR3 is TGTGCCAGCAGACTAGCGGGGCCCTACGAGCAGTACTTC. Its protein is CASRLAGPYEQYF.

V and J are TRBV30 and TRBJ1-4; a possible D gene is TRBD1 (5 bases). CDR1 is GTSNPN and CDR2 is SVGIG in the germline V gene (reference sequence). V was trimmed by 1 base and J by 5 bases, leaving 11 bases between them. The CDR3 runs to 14 residues. As DNA, the CDR3 is TGTGCCTGGAGTGGAGACAGCCGGAATGAAAAACTGTTTTTT. Protein product: CAWSGDSRNEKLFF.

The DNA for the CDR3 is TGTGCCAGCAGTGTGAAGGAGAGCTATGGCTACACCTTC. Translating gives CASSVKESYGYTF. The V call is TRBV2, the J call TRBJ1-2; D gene ambiguous. The length of the CDR3 is 13 residues. Germline CDR1 and CDR2: SNHLY and FYNNEI. The V and J ends lost 4 bases and 4 bases respectively, with 10 bases between them. The whole variable domain, filled in from reference TRBV2 and TRBJ1-2, reads EPEVTQTPSHQVTQMGQEVILRCVPISNHLYFYWYRQILGQKVEFLVSFYNNEISEKSEIFDDQFSVERPDGSNFTLKIRSTKLEDSAMYFCASSVKESYGYTFGSGTRLTVV.

This clone occurred once. The V gene is TRBV27, the J gene TRBJ1-5; maybe TRBD1 (6 bases). V lost 6 bases and J lost 3, with 12 bases in between. CDR1 is MNHEY, CDR2 SMNVEV, per germline (reference sequence). This CDR3 has 14 residues. This CDR3 is CASSPRGPNQPQHF. The CDR3 DNA sequence: TGTGCCAGCAGCCCCAGGGGACCCAATCAGCCCCAGCATTTT.

The chain recombines TRBV12-5 with TRBJ1-5, with 7 bases fitting TRBD1. CDR1 and CDR2 from the germline V gene are LGHNT and FRNRAP. The CDR3 has 17 amino acids. V shed 0 bases and J 2 bases; nucleotides not matched to a gene: 7. In DNA, the CDR3 is TGTGCTAGTGGTTTGGTCCTAGGGGGCATCGGCAATCAGCCCCAGCATTTT. Its translation is CASGLVLGGIGNQPQHF.

Only one count was recorded for this clone. The chain employs TRBV4-1 and TRBJ2-1; tentative D call: TRBD2 (5 bases). The germline CDR1 and CDR2 sequences are MGHRA and YSYEKL. The CDR3 is 12 residues long. V dropped 0 bases and J dropped 8 bases, with 5 bases sitting between them. The CDR3, as DNA: TGCGCCAGCAGCCAAGACGGGGATGAGCAGTTCTTC. Translation: CASSQDGDEQFF.

This clone was seen only a few times. V and J are TRBV5-1 and TRBJ1-1, with D possibly TRBD1 on 5 matching bases. The CDR3 is 13 residues long. Germline values: CDR1 SGHRS, CDR2 YFSETQ. V dropped 4 bases and J dropped 4 bases, with 11 bases sitting between them. The CDR3 spells CASSPGQGTEAFF. The DNA for the CDR3 is TGCGCCAGCAGCCCAGGTCAGGGCACTGAAGCTTTCTTT.

Of note for this clone: Other DNA sequences in this specimen translate into the identical CDR3. V and J are TRBV4-1 and TRBJ2-7; D uncertain. Between the trimmed V and J ends, which lost 0 bases and 1 base, there was a span of 7 bases. Germline V gene data show CDR1 as MGHRA and CDR2 as YSYEKL. The CDR3 has 14 residues. The CDR3 here is CASSQDPGSYEQYF. The CDR3 DNA reads TGCGCCAGCAGCCAAGATCCAGGTTCCTACGAGCAGTACTTC.

The chain joins TRBV9 to TRBJ1-1; D ambiguous. Trimming took off 0 bases at V and 0 bases at J, with 9 bases between the two ends. The CDR3 has 15 residues. Germline V lookup: CDR1 SGDLS, CDR2 YYNGEE. The DNA for the CDR3 is TGTGCCAGCAGCGTAGGCGGCGCTATGAACACTGAAGCTTTCTTT. Translation gives CASSVGGAMNTEAFF. Full variable domain (outside the CDR3, taken from reference TRBV9 and TRBJ1-1): DSGVTQTPKHLITATGQRVTLRCSPRSGDLSVYWYQQSLDQGLQFLIQYYNGEERAKGNILERFSAQQFPDLHSELNLSSLELGDSALYFCASSVGGAMNTEAFFGQGTRLTVV.

This chain uses TRBV5-5 with TRBJ2-1, with 12 bases aligning to TRBD1. The CDR3 sequence is 14 residues long. The V segment lost 6 bases and the J segment 8 bases; nucleotides outside the gene matches: 6. Germline CDR1 SGHKS, CDR2 YYEKEE (reference sequence). Here the CDR3 reads CASTGTGGRDEQFF. Written as DNA, the CDR3 is TGTGCCAGCACCGGGACAGGGGGCAGGGATGAGCAGTTCTTC.

The chain carries TRBV6-5 and TRBJ1-2; D is perhaps TRBD1 (6 bases). Germline V gene data show CDR1 as MNHEY and CDR2 as SVGAGI. V gave up 8 bases and J gave up 4 bases, with 17 bases separating them. The CDR3 is 14 amino acids. The CDR3 DNA follows: TGTGCCAGCGAAGGGGGGGCGCTTAGCTATGGCTACACCTTC. Protein: CASEGGALSYGYTF.

V and J are TRBV19 and TRBJ2-1; TRBD2 is a possible D gene (5 bases). The CDR3 length is 17 residues. Germline V gives CDR1 LNHDA, CDR2 SQIVND (reference sequence). Trimming took 2 bases from V and 1 from J, leaving 15 bases between them. The CDR3 nucleotides are TGTGCCAGTAGTATACCGCCAGACTACCTATCCTACAATGAGCAGTTCTTC. This encodes CASSIPPDYLSYNEQFF.

The J gene is TRBJ2-2, the V gene TRBV19, with D unclear. Germline CDR1 and CDR2: LNHDA and SQIVND (reference sequence). CDR3 length: 15 amino acids. V was trimmed by 4 bases and J by 2 bases, leaving 11 bases between them. The CDR3 bases are TGTGCCAGTAGTACCCCGGGTCGCAACACCGGGGAGCTGTTTTTT. Translation gives CASSTPGRNTGELFF.

This clone was counted once. The chain recombines TRBV29-1 with TRBJ2-1; maybe TRBD1 (6 bases). Trimming cost V 4 bases and J 5 bases, with 18 bases left between them. There are 15 residues in the CDR3. Germline V gene lookup returns CDR1 SQVTM and CDR2 ANQGSEA. The CDR3 loop reads CSVVPIQGWDNEQFF. CDR3 in DNA: TGCAGCGTTGTTCCGATACAGGGATGGGACAATGAGCAGTTCTTC.

The CDR3 loop reads CASSPAPGQGPPDTQYF. The CDR3 coding sequence is TGTGCCAGCAGTCCTGCCCCGGGACAGGGCCCCCCAGATACGCAGTATTTT. V usage is TRBV11-2 and J usage is TRBJ2-3; 9 positions match TRBD1. Germline CDR1 SGHAT, CDR2 FQNNGV. The CDR3 loop spans 17 amino acids. V lost 6 bases and J lost 4; bases outside the gene matches: 14.

The chain carries TRBV21-1 and TRBJ2-7; whether TRBD2, the table's D call, matches the DNA was not checked. TRBV21-1 is described as a pseudogene. The length of the CDR3 is 16 residues. This chain's CDR3 is CASSLETGPLSYEQYF. The CDR3 DNA follows: TGTGCCAGCAGCCTGGAGACGGGTCCCCTCTCCTACGAGCAGTACTTC.

This sequence joins TRBV5-6 and TRBJ1-4, with 8 bases identical to TRBD1. This CDR3 contains 15 residues. Germline lookup yields CDR1 SGHDT and CDR2 YYEEEE. Trimming at V came to 2 bases and at J to 6 bases, leaving 6 bases not matched to a gene. CDR3 sequence (DNA): TGTGCCAGCAGCTTATACCGGACAGGGCATGAAAAACTGTTTTTT. Translation: CASSLYRTGHEKLFF.

The rearrangement uses TRBV5-3 and TRBJ2-7, with D unclear. TRBV5-3 counts as an open reading frame of uncertain function. V lost 4 bases and J lost 4, with 6 bases in between. This CDR3 comprises 11 residues. CDR3 protein: CARSPQYEQYF. CDR3 coding DNA: TGTGCCAGAAGCCCACAGTACGAGCAGTACTTC.

The rearrangement joins TRBV14 to TRBJ2-5; TRBD1 matches at 12 bases. CDR1 and CDR2 (germline): SGHDN, FVKESK. The CDR3 has 18 amino acids. Unmatched junction bases numbered 10, after V lost 1 base and J lost 4 bases. The CDR3 spells CASSQGGQGAYPGETQYF. Here the CDR3 DNA reads TGTGCCAGCAGCCAAGGGGGACAGGGGGCGTACCCCGGAGAGACCCAGTACTTC.

V is TRBV7-2 and J is TRBJ2-7, with D possibly being TRBD1 (6 bases). Trimming shortened V by 5 bases and J by 1 base, and 15 bases separated the two germline ends. The CDR3 spans 15 residues. In germline, CDR1 is SGHTA, CDR2 FQGNSA. CDR3 nucleotides: TGTGCCAGCAGCCTAACACCCGGGACATCCTACGAGCAGTACTTC. The encoded protein is CASSLTPGTSYEQYF.